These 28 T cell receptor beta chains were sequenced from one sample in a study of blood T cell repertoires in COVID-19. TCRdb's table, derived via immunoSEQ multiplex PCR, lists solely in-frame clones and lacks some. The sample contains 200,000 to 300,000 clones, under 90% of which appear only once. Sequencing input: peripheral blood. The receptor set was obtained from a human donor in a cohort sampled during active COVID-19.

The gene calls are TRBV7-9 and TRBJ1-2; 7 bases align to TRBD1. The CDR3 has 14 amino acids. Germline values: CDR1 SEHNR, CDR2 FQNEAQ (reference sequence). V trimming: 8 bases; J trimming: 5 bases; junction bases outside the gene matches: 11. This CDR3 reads CASGTTGSAYGYTF. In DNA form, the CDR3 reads TGTGCCAGCGGCACGACAGGGTCGGCGTATGGCTACACCTTC.

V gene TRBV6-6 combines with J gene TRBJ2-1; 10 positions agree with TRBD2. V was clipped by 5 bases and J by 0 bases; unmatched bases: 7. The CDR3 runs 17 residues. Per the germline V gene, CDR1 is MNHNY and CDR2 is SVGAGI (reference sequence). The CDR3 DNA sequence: TGTGCCAGCAGTCGCTACTCTAGCGGGAGCTCCTACAATGAGCAGTTCTTC. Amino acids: CASSRYSSGSSYNEQFF.

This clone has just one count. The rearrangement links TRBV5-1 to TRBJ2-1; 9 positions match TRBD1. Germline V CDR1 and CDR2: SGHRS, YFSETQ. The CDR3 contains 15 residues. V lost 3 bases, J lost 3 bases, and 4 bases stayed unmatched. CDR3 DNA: TGCGCCAGCAGCTCCGACAGGGGGTTCTACAATGAGCAGTTCTTC. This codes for CASSSDRGFYNEQFF.

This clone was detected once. CDR3 amino acids: CASSSRTGGPHGYTF. The CDR3 nucleotides read TGTGCCAGCAGCTCGCGGACAGGGGGCCCTCATGGCTACACCTTC. The chain combines TRBV7-8 with TRBJ1-2, with 11 bases aligning to TRBD1. The trim removed 4 bases at V and 6 bases at J, leaving 7 bases unmatched. There are 15 residues in the CDR3. CDR1 is SGHVS and CDR2 is FQNEAQ in the germline V gene.

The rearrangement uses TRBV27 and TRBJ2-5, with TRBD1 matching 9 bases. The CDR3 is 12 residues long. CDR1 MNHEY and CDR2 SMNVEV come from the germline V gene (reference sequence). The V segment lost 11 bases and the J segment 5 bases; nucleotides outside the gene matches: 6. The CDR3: CARSGTGETQYF. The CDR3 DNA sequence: TGTGCCCGGTCGGGGACAGGGGAGACCCAGTACTTC.

The CDR3: CASSLPSGRADQETQYF. CDR3 bases: TGTGCCAGCAGCTTACCAAGCGGGAGGGCCGACCAAGAGACCCAGTACTTC. The genes are TRBV11-2 and TRBJ2-5, with 10 bases aligning to TRBD2. Germline CDR1 and CDR2: SGHAT and FQNNGV. CDR3 length: 17 amino acids. J gave up 0 bases and V 2 bases, and 6 bases lay outside the gene matches.

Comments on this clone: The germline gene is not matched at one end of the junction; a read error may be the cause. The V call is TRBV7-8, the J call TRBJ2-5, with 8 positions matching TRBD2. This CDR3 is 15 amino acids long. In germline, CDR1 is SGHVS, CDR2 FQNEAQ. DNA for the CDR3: TGTGCCAGCAGCCGAGACCGGGGGGGCCAACAGACCCAGTACTTC. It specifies CASSRDRGGQQTQYF.

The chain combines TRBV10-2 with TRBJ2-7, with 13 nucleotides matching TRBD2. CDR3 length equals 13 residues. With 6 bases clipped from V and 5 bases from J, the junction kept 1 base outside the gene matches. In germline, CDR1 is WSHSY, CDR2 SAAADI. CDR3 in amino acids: CASRGLAGNEQYF. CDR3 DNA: TGCGCCAGCAGGGGACTAGCGGGGAACGAGCAGTACTTC.

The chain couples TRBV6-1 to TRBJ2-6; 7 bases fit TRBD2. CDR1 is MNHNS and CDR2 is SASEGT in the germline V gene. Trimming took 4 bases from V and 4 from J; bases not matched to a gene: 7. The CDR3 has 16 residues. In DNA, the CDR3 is TGTGCCAGCAGTGGCTTCGGGGGGATAGGGGCCAACGTCCTGACTTTC. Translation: CASSGFGGIGANVLTF.

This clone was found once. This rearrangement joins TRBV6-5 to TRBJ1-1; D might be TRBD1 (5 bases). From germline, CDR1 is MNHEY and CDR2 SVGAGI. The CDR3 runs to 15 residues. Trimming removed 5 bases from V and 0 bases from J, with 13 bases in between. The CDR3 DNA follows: TGTGCCAGCAGTAAGGGGTTCACGTTGAACACTGAAGCTTTCTTT. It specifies CASSKGFTLNTEAFF.

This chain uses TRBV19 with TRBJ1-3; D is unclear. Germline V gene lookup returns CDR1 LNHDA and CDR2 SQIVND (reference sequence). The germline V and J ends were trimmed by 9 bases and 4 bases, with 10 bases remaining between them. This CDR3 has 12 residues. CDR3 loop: CASQNSGNTIYF. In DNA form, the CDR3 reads TGTGCCAGCCAGAACAGCGGAAACACCATATATTTT. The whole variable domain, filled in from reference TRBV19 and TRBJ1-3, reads DGGITQSPKYLFRKEGQNVTLSCEQNLNHDAMYWYRQDPGQGLRLIYYSQIVNDFQKGDIAEGYSVSREKKESFPLTVTSAQKNPTAFYLCASQNSGNTIYFGEGSWLTVV.

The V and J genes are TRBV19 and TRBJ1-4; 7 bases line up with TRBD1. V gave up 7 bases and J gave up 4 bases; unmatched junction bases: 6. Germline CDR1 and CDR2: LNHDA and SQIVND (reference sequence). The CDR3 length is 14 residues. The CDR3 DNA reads TGTGCCAGTATGGAGGGACAGTTTAATGAAAAACTGTTTTTT. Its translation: CASMEGQFNEKLFF.

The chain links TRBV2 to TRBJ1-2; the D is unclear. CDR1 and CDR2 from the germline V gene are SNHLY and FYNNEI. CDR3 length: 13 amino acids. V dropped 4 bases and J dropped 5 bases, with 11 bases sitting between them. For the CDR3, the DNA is TGTGCCAGCAGTGGACAACGCTTTTATGGCTACACCTTC. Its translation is CASSGQRFYGYTF.

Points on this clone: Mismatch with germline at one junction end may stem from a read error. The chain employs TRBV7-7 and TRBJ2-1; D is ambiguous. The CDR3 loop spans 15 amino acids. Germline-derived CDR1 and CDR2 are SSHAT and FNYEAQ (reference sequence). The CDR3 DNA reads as TGTGCTAGCAGCCAAGATCAAAACTACTACAATGAGCAGTTCTTC. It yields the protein CASSQDQNYYNEQFF.

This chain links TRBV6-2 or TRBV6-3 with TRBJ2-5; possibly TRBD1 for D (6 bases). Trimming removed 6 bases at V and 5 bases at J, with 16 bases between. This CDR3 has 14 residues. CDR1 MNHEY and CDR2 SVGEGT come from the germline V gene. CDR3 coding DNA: TGTGCCAGCAGCACCAAGTGGGGGCAGGAGACCCAGTACTTC. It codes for CASSTKWGQETQYF.

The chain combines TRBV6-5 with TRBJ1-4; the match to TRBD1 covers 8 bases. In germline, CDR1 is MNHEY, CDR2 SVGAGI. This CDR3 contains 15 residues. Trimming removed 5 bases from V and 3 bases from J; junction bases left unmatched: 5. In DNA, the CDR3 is TGTGCCAGCAGTACTACGACAGGGGCTAATGAAAAACTGTTTTTT. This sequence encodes CASSTTTGANEKLFF.

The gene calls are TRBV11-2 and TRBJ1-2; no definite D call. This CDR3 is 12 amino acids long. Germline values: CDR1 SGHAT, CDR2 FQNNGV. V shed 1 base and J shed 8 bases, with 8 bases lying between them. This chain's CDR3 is CASSLVFSGYTF. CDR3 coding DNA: TGTGCCAGCAGCTTAGTCTTTTCCGGCTACACCTTC.

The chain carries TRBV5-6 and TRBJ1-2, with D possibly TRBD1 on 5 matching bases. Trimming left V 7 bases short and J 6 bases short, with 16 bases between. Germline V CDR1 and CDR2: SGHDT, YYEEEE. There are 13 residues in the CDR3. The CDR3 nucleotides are TGTGCCAGCGTCGGTTGGGGCACGGATGGCTACACCTTC. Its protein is CASVGWGTDGYTF.

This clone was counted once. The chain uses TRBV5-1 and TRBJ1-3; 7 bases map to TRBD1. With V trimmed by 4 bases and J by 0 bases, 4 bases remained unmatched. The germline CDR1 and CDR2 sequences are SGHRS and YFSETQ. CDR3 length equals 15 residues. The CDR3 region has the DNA TGCGCCAGCAGCCTGGGGACAGCCTCTGGAAACACCATATATTTT. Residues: CASSLGTASGNTIYF.

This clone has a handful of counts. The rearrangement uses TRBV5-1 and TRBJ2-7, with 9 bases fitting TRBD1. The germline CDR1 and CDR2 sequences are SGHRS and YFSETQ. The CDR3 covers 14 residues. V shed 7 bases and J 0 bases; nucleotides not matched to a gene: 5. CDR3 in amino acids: CASARTGVSYEQYF. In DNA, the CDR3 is TGCGCCAGCGCTAGGACAGGGGTCTCCTACGAGCAGTACTTC.

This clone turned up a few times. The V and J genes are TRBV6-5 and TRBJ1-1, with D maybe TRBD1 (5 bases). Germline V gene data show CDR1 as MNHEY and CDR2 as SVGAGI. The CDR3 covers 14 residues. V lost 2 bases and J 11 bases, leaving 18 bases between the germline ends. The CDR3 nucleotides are TGTGCCAGCAGTTACGAATACAGGCGGGGTGAGGCTTTCTTT. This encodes CASSYEYRRGEAFF.

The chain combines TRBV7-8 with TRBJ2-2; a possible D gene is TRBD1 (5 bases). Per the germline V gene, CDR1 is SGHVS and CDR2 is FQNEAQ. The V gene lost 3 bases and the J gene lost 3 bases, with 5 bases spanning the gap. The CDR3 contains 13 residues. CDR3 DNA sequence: TGTGCCAGCAGCTTCAGGGACACCGGGGAGCTGTTTTTT. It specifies CASSFRDTGELFF.

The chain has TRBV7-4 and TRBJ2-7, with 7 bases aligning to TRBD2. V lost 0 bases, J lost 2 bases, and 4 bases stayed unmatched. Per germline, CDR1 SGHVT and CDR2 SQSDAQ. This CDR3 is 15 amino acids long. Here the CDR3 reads CASSLAGLVPYEQYF. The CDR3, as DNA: TGTGCCAGCAGCTTAGCTGGACTAGTGCCCTACGAGCAGTACTTC.

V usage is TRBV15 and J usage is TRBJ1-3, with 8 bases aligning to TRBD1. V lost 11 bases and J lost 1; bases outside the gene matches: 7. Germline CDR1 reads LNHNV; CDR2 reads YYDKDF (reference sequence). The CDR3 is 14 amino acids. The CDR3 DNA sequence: TGTGCCGCCTCGGACAGGGTTTCTGGAAACACCATATATTTT. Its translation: CAASDRVSGNTIYF.

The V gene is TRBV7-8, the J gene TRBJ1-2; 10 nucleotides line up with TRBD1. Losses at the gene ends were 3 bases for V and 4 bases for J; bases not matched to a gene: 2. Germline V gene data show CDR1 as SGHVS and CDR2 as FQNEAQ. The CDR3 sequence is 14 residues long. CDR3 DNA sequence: TGTGCCAGCAGCTTGCGACAGGGGGCCTATGGCTACACCTTC. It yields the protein CASSLRQGAYGYTF. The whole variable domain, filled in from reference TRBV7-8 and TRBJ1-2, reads GAGVSQSPRYKVAKRGQDVALRCDPISGHVSLFWYQQALGQGPEFLTYFQNEAQLDKSGLPSDRFFAERPEGSVSTLKIQRTQQEDSAVYLCASSLRQGAYGYTFGSGTRLTVV.

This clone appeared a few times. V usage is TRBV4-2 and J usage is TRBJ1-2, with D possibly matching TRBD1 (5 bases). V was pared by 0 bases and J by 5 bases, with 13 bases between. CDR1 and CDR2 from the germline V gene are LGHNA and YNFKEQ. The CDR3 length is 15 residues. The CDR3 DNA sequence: TGTGCCAGCAGCCAAGATTTAGGGGAGGTGTATGGCTACACCTTC. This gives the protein CASSQDLGEVYGYTF.

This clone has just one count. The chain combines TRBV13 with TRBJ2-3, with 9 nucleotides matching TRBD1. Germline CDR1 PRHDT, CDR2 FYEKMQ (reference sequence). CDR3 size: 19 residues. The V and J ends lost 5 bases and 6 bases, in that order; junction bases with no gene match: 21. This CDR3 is CASSRLRDRVESILDTQYF. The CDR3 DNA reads TGTGCCAGCAGCCGCCTCCGGGACAGGGTAGAATCTATCCTGGATACGCAGTATTTT. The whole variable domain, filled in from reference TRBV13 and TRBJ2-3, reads AAGVIQSPRHLIKEKRETATLKCYPIPRHDTVYWYQQGPGQDPQFLISFYEKMQSDKGSIPDRFSAQQFSDYHSELNMSSLELGDSALYFCASSRLRDRVESILDTQYFGPGTRLTVL.

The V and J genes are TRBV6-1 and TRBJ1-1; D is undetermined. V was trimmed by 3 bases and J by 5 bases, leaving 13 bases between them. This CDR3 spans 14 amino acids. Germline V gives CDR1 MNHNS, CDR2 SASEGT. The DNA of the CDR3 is TGTGCCAGCAGTGAGACCTCGAAGACAACTGAAGCTTTCTTT. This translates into CASSETSKTTEAFF.